This T cell receptor (beta chain) was observed in a study of blood T cells in healthy people across ages. Primed by a sample-barcoded 5' primer and a J-beta primer mix, a second PCR proceeded for about 7 to 11 cycles. TCRdb re-analysed the 5' RACE reads in MiXCR, keeping a single row per CDR3 protein. The profile shows 500,000 to 650,000 distinct CDR3 sequences, around a quarter of them singletons. Trimming removed 1 base from V and 5 bases from J; junction bases left unmatched: 9. This CDR3 region has 17 residues. CDR1 is SGHTA and CDR2 is FQGNSA in the germline V gene. These data also featured in a second study, about T cells of mothers and their children.

The TCR comes from a boy aged 2-9 years in good health. The source material was blood. The chain carries TRBV7-2 and TRBJ2-5, with 11 bases aligning to TRBD2. The CDR3 is CASSLERTSGSRETQYF. Written as DNA, the CDR3 is TGTGCCAGCAGCTTAGAACGTACTAGCGGGAGTCGGGAGACCCAGTACTTC.